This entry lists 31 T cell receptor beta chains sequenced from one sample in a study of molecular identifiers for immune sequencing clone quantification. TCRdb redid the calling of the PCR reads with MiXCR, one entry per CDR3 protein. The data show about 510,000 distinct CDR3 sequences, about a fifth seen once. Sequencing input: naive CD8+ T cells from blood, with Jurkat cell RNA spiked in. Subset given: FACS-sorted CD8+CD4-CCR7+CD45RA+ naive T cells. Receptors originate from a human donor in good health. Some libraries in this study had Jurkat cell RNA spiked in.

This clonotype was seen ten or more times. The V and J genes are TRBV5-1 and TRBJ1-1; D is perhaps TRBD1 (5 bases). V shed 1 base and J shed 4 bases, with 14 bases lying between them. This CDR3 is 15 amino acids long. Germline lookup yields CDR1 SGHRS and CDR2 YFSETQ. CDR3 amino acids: CASSLSQGAVTEAFF. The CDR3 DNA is TGCGCCAGCAGCTTGTCCCAGGGAGCGGTCACTGAAGCTTTCTTT.

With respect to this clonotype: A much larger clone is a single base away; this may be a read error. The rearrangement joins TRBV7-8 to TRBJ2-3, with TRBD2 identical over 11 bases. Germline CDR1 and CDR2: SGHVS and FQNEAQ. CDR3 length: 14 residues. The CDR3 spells CATTLAGGTGTQYF. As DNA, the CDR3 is TGTGCCACCACTCTAGCGGGGGGCACAGGTACGCAGTATTTT.

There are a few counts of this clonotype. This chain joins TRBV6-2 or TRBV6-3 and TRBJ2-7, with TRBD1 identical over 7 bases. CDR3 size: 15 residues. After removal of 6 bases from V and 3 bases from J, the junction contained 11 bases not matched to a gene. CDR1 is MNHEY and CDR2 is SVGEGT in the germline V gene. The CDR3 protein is CASRPDRQGVYEQYF. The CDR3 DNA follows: TGTGCCAGCAGACCGGACCGACAGGGTGTCTACGAGCAGTACTTC.

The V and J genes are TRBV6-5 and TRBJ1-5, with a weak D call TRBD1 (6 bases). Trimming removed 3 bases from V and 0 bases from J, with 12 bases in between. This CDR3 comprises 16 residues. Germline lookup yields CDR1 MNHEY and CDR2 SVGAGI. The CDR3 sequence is CASSYGGPYSNQPQHF. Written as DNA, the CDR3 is TGTGCCAGCAGTTATGGGGGGCCCTATAGCAATCAGCCCCAGCATTTT.

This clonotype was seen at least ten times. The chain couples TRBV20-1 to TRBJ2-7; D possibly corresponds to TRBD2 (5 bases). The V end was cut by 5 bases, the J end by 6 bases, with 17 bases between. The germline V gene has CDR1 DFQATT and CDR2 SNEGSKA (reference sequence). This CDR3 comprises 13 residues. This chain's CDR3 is CSAYGPGVTEQYF. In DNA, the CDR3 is TGCAGTGCTTACGGTCCCGGGGTTACCGAGCAGTACTTC.

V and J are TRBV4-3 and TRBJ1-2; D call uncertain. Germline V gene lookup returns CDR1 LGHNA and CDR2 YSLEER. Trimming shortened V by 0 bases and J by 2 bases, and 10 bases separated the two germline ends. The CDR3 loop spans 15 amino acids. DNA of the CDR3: TGCGCCAGCAGCCAAGATGTGGAGCCGAACTATGGCTACACCTTC. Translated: CASSQDVEPNYGYTF.

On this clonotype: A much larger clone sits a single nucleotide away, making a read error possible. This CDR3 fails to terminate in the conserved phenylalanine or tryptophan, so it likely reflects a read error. In DNA form, the CDR3 reads TGTGCCAGCAGCTCGAACAGGGGCCAAAGCACAGATACGCAGTATCTT. Encoded protein: CASSSNRGQSTDTQYL. This chain links TRBV7-9 with TRBJ2-3; TRBD1 matches at 7 bases. Germline assignment: CDR1 SEHNR and CDR2 FQNEAQ (reference sequence). The CDR3 runs to 16 residues. V lost 4 bases, J lost 0 bases, and 7 bases stayed unmatched.

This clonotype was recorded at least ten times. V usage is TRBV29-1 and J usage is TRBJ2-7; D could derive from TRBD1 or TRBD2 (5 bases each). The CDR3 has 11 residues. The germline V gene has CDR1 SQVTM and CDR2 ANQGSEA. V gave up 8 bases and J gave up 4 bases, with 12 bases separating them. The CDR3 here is CSTGTEYEQYF. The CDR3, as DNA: TGCAGCACCGGGACGGAATACGAGCAGTACTTC.

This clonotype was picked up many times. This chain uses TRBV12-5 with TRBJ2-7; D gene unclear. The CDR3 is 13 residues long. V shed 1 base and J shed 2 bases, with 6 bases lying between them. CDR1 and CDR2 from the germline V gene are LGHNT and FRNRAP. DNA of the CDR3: TGTGCTAGTGGTTTGGACGGAGCCTACGAGCAGTACTTC. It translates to CASGLDGAYEQYF.

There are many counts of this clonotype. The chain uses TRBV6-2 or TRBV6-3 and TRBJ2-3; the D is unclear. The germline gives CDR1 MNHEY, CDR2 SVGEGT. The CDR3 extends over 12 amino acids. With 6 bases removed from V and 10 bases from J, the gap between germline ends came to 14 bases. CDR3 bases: TGTGCCAGCAGCTACCCACAACCCGCGCAGTATTTT. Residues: CASSYPQPAQYF.

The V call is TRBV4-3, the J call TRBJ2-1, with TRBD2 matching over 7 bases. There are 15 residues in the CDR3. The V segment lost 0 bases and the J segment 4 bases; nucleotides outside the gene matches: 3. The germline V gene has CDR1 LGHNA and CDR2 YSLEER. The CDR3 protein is CASSQEWGGYNEQFF. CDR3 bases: TGCGCCAGCAGCCAAGAGTGGGGGGGGTACAATGAGCAGTTCTTC.

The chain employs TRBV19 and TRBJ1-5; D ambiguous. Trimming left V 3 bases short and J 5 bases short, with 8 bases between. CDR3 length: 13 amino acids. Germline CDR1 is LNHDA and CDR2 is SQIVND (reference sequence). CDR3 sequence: CASSIGGDQPQHF. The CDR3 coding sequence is TGTGCCAGTAGTATTGGAGGAGATCAGCCCCAGCATTTT.

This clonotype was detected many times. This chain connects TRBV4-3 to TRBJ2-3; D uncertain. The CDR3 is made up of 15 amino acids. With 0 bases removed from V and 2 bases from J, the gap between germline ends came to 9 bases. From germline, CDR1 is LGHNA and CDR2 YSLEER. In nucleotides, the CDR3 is TGCGCCAGCAGCCAAGAGTATTACCTCACAGATACGCAGTATTTT. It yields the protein CASSQEYYLTDTQYF.

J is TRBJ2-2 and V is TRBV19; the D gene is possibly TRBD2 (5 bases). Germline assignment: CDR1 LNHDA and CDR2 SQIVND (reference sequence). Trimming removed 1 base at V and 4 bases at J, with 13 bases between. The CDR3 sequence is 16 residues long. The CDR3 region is CASSIATTRSTGELFF. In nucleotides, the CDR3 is TGTGCCAGTAGTATAGCGACAACTAGATCCACCGGGGAGCTGTTTTTT.

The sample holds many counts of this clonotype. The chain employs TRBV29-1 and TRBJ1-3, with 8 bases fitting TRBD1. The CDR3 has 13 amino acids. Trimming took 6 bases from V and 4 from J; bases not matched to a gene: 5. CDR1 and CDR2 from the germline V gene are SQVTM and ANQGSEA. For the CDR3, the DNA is TGCAGCGTGATGACAGGGGTCGGAAACACCATATATTTT. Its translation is CSVMTGVGNTIYF.

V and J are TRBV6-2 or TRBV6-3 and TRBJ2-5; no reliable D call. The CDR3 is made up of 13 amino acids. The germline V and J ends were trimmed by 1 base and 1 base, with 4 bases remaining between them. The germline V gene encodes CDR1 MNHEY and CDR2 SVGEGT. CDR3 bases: TGTGCCAGCAGTTACTTTACCCAAGAGACCCAGTACTTC. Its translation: CASSYFTQETQYF.

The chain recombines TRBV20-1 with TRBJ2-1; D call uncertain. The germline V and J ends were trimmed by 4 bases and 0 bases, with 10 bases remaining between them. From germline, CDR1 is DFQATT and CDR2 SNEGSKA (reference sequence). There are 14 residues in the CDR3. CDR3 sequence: CSAIATNSYNEQFF. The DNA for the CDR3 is TGCAGTGCTATCGCTACTAACTCCTACAATGAGCAGTTCTTC.

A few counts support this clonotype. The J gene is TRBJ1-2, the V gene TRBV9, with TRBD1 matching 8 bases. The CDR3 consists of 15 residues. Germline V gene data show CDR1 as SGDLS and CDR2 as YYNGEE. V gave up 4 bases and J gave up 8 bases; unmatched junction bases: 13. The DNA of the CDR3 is TGTGCCAGCAGCCACCTAGGACAGGGTTCTCCCGGCTACACCTTC. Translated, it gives CASSHLGQGSPGYTF.

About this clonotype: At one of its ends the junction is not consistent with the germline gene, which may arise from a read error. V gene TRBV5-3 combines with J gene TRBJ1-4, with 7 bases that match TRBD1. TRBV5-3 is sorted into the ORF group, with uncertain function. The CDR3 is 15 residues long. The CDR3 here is CASSFIGGGNEKLFF. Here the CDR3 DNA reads TGTGCCAGCAGCTTTATAGGGGGCGGTAATGAAAAACTGTTTTTT.

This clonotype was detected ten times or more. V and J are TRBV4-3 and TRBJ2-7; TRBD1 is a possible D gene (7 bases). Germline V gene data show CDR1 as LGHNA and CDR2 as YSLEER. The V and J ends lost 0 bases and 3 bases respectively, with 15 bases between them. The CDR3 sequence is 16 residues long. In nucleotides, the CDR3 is TGCGCCAGCAGCCAAGATAGGACAGGAGGGTACTACGAGCAGTACTTC. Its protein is CASSQDRTGGYYEQYF.

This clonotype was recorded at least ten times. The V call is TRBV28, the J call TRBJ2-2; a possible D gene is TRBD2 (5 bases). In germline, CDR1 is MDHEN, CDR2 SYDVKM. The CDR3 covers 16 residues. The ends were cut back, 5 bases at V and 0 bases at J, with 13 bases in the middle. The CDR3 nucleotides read TGTGCCAGCAGTCCCCTGATGCGGGCGAACACCGGGGAGCTGTTTTTT. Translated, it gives CASSPLMRANTGELFF.

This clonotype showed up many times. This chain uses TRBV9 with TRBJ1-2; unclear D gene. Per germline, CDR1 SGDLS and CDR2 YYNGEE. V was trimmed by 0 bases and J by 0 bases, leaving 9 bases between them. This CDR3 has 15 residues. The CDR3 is CASSVEAATNYGYTF. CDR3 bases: TGTGCCAGCAGCGTAGAGGCGGCTACTAACTATGGCTACACCTTC.

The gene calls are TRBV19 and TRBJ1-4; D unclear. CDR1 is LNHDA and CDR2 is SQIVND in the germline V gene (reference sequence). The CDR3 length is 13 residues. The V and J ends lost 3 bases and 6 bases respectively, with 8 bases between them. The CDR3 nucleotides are TGTGCCAGTAGTATTGTGACCGATGAAAAACTGTTTTTT. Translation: CASSIVTDEKLFF. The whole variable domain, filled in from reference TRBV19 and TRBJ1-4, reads DGGITQSPKYLFRKEGQNVTLSCEQNLNHDAMYWYRQDPGQGLRLIYYSQIVNDFQKGDIAEGYSVSREKKESFPLTVTSAQKNPTAFYLCASSIVTDEKLFFGSGTQLSVL.

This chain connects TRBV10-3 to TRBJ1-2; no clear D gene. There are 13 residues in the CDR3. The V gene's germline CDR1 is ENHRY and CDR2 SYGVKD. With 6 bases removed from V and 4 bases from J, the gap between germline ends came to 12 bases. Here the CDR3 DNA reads TGTGCCATCAGGGACGGAAGCGGCTATGGCTACACCTTC. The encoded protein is CAIRDGSGYGYTF.

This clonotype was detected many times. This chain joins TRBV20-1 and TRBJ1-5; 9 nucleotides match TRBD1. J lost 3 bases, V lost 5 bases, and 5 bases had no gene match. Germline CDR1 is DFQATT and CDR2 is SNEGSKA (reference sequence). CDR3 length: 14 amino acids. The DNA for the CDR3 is TGCAGTGCTTCGGGACAGGGACACAATCAGCCCCAGCATTTT. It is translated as CSASGQGHNQPQHF.

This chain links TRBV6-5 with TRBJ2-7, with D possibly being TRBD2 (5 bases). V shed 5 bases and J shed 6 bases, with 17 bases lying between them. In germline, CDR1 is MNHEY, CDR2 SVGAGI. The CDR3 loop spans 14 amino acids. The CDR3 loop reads CASSHRAGFGEQYF. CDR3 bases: TGTGCCAGCAGTCACCGCGCGGGTTTTGGCGAGCAGTACTTC.

CDR3 sequence reads: CASSGPNSIGNQPQHF. DNA of the CDR3: TGTGCCAGCAGTGGACCGAATTCTATAGGCAATCAGCCCCAGCATTTT. V usage is TRBV28 and J usage is TRBJ1-5; no clear D. Trimming left V 5 bases short and J 2 bases short, with 16 bases between. Germline CDR1 MDHEN, CDR2 SYDVKM. The CDR3 contains 16 residues.

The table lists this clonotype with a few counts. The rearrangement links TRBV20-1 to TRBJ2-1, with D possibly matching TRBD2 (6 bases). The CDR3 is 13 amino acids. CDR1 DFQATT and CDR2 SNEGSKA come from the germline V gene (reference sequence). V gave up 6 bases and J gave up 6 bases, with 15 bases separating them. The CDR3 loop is CSAINRDSNEQFF. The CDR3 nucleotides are TGCAGTGCAATCAACCGGGACTCCAATGAGCAGTTCTTC.

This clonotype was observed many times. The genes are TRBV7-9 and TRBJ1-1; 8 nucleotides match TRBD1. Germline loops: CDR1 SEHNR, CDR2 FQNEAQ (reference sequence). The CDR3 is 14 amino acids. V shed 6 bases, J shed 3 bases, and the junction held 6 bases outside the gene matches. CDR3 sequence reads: CASSSTGADTEAFF. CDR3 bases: TGTGCCAGCAGTTCGACAGGGGCCGACACTGAAGCTTTCTTT.

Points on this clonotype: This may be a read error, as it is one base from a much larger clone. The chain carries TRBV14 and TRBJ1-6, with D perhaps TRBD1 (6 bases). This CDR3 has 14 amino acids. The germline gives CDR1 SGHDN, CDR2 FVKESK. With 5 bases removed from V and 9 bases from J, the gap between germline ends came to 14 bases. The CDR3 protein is CASSFAGTISPLHF. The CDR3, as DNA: TGTGCCAGCAGCTTCGCAGGGACAATTTCACCCCTCCACTTT.

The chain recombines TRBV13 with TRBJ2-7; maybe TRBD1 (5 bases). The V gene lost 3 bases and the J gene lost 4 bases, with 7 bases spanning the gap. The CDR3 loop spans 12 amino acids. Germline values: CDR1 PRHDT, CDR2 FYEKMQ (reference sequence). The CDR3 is CASSLTDYEQYF. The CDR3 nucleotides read TGTGCCAGCAGCTTGACAGATTACGAGCAGTACTTC. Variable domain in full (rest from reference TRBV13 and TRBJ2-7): AAGVIQSPRHLIKEKRETATLKCYPIPRHDTVYWYQQGPGQDPQFLISFYEKMQSDKGSIPDRFSAQQFSDYHSELNMSSLELGDSALYFCASSLTDYEQYFGPGTRLTVT.